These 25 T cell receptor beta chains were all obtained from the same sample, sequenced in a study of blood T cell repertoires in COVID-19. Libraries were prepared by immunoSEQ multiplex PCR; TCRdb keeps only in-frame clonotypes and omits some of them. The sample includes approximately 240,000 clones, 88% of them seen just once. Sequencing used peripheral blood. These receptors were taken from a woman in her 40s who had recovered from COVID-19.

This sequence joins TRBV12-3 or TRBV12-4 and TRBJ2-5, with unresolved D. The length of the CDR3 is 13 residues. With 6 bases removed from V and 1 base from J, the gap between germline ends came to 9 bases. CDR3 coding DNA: TGTGCCAGCAGCCCTGGGCCCCAAGAGACCCAGTACTTC. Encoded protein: CASSPGPQETQYF.

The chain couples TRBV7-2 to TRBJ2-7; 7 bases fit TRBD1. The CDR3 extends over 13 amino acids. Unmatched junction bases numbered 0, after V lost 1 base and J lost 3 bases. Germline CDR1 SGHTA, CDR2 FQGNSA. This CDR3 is CASSLDRGYEQYF. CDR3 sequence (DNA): TGTGCCAGCAGCTTAGACAGGGGCTACGAGCAGTACTTC.

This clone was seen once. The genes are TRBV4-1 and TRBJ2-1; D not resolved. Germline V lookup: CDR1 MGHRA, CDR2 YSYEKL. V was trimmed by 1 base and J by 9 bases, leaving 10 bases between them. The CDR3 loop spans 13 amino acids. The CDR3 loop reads CASSQGPLSEQFF. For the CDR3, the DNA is TGCGCCAGCAGCCAAGGTCCTCTATCTGAGCAGTTCTTC.

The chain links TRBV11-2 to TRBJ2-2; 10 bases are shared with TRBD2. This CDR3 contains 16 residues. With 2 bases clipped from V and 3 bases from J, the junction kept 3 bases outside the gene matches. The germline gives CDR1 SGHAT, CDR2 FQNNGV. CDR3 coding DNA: TGTGCCAGCAGCTTAAGCGGGGGGGCCGACACCGGGGAGCTGTTTTTT. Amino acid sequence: CASSLSGGADTGELFF.

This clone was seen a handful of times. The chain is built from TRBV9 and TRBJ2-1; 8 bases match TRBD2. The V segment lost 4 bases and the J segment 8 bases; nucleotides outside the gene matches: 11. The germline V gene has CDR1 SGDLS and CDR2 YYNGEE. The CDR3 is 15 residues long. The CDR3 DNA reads TGTGCCAGCAGCTTCCTGTCTAGCGGGTGGGATGAGCAGTTCTTC. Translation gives CASSFLSSGWDEQFF.

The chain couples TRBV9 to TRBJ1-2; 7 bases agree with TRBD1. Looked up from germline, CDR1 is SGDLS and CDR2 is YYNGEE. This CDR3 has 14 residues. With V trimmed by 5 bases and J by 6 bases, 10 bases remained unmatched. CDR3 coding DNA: TGTGCCAGCAGGGGTAGGGGGCGCTACCATGGCTACACCTTC. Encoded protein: CASRGRGRYHGYTF.

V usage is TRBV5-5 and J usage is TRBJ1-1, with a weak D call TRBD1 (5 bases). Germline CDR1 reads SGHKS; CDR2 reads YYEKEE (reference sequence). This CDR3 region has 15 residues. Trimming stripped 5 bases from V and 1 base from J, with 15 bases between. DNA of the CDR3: TGTGCCAGCAGTCAATCGGGGAGGGGGAACACTGAAGCTTTCTTT. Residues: CASSQSGRGNTEAFF.

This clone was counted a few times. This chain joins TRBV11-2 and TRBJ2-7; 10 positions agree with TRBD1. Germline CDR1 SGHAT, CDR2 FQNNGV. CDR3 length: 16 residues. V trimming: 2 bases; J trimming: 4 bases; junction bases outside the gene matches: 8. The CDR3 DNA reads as TGTGCCAGCAGCTTACCCCCTGGACAGGGGGTGTACGAGCAGTACTTC. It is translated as CASSLPPGQGVYEQYF.

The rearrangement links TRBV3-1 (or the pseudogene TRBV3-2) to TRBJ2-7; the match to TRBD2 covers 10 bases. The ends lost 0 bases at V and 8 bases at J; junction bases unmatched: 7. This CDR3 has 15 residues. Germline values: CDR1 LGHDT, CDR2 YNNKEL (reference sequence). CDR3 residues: CASSQDLSSGSKQYF. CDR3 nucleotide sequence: TGTGCCAGCAGCCAAGATCTGTCTAGCGGGAGTAAGCAGTACTTC.

Here the CDR3 DNA reads TGCGCCAGCAGCTGGGGGACAGGGGCGGTTTTGAGGGAGACCCAGTACTTC. Protein product: CASSWGTGAVLRETQYF. The chain carries TRBV5-1 and TRBJ2-5; 10 positions match TRBD1. The length of the CDR3 is 17 residues. From germline, CDR1 is SGHRS and CDR2 YFSETQ. Losses at the gene ends were 3 bases for V and 5 bases for J; bases not matched to a gene: 13.

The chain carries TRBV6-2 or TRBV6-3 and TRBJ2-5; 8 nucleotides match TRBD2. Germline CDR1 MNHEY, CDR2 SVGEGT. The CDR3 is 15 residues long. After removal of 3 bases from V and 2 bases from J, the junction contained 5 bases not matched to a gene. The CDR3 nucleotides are TGTGCCAGCAGTTATCAGCGGGGGTGGCAAGAGACCCAGTACTTC. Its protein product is CASSYQRGWQETQYF.

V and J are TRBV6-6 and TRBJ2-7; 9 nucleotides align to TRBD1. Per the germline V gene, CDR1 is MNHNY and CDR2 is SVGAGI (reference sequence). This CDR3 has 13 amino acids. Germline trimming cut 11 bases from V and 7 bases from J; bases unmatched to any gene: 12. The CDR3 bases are TGTGCCGGCTCCGGGACAGGGACTCGGGAGCAGTACTTC. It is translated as CAGSGTGTREQYF.

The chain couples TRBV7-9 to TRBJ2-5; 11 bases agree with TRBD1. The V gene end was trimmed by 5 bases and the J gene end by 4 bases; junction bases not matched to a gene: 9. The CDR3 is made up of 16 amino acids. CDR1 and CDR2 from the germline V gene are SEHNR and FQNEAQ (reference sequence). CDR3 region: CASSRGQGAFGETQYF. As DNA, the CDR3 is TGTGCCAGCAGCCGAGGACAGGGGGCTTTCGGAGAGACCCAGTACTTC.

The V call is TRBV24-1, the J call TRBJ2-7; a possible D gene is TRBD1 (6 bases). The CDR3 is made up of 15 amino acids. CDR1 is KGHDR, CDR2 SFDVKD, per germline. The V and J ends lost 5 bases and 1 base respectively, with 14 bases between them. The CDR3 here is CATSGSGHSSYEQYF. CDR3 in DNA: TGTGCCACCAGTGGGTCGGGACATTCTTCCTACGAGCAGTACTTC.

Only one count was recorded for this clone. The CDR3 DNA follows: TGCGCCAGCAGCCAAGCAGGGATTTTGGGGACAGTCAATGAAAAACTGTTTTTT. It encodes CASSQAGILGTVNEKLFF. The rearrangement links TRBV4-1 to TRBJ1-4; 7 bases agree with TRBD1. Germline-derived CDR1 and CDR2 are MGHRA and YSYEKL. V dropped 1 base and J dropped 5; count of bases not matched to a gene: 13. This CDR3 is built from 18 residues.

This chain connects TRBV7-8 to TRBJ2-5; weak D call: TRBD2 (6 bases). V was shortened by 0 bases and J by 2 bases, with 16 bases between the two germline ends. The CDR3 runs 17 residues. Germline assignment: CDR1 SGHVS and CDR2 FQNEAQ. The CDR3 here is CASSLAAAGSGQETQYF. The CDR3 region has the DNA TGTGCCAGCAGCTTAGCGGCTGCCGGGAGCGGGCAAGAGACCCAGTACTTC.

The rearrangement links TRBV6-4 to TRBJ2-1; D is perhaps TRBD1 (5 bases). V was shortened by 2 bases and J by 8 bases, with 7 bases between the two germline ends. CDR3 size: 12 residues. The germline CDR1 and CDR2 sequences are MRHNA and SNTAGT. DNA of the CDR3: TGTGCCAGCAGTGACAGGGGCGATGAGCAGTTCTTC. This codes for CASSDRGDEQFF.

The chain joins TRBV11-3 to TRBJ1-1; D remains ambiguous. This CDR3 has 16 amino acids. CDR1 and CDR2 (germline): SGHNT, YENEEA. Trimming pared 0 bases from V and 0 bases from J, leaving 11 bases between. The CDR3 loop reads CASSLEYGFLNTEAFF. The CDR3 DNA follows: TGTGCCAGCAGCTTAGAATACGGGTTTCTGAACACTGAAGCTTTCTTT.

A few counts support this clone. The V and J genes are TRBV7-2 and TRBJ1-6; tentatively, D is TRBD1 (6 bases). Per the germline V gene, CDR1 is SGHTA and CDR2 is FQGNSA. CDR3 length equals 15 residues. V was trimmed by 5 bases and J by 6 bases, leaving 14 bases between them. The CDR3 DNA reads TGTGCCAGCAGCCAATCCGGGACACCTAATTCACCCCTCCACTTT. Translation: CASSQSGTPNSPLHF. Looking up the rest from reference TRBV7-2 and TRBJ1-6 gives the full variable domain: GAGVSQSPSNKVTEKGKDVELRCDPISGHTALYWYRQSLGQGLEFLIYFQGNSAPDKSGLPSDRFSAERTGGSVSTLTIQRTQQEDSAVYLCASSQSGTPNSPLHFGNGTRLTVT.

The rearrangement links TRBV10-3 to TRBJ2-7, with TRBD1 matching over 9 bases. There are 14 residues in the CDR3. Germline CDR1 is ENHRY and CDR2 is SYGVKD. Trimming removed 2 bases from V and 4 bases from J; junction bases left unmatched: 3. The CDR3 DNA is TGTGCCATCAGTGAGCCTGGGACAGGGTACGAGCAGTACTTC. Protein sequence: CAISEPGTGYEQYF.

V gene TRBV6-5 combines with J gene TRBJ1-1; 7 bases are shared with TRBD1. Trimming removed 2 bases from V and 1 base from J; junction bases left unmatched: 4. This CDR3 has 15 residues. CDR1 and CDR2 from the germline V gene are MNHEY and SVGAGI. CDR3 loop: CASSYAGQENTEAFF. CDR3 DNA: TGTGCCAGCAGTTACGCCGGACAGGAGAACACTGAAGCTTTCTTT.

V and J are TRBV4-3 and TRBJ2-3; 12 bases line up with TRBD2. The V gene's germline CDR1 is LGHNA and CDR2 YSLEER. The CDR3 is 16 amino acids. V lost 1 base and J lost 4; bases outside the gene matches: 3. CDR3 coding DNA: TGCGCCAGCAGCCAAGGGCCTAGCGGGGGGGCAGATACGCAGTATTTT. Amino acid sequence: CASSQGPSGGADTQYF.

The chain's CDR3 is CASSRGYEQYF. The CDR3 DNA follows: TGCGCCAGCAGTAGGGGCTACGAGCAGTACTTC. The V and J genes are TRBV5-1 and TRBJ2-7, with D tentatively TRBD1 (5 bases). Trimming left V 5 bases short and J 3 bases short, with 6 bases between. Germline assignment: CDR1 SGHRS and CDR2 YFSETQ. The CDR3 sequence is 11 residues long.

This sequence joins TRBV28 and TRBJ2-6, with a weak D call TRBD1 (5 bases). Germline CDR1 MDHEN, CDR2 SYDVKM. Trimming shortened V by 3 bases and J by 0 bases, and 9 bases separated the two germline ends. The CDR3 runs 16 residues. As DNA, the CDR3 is TGTGCCAGCAGTTTCTCCAGGGCCTCTGGGGCCAACGTCCTGACTTTC. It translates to CASSFSRASGANVLTF. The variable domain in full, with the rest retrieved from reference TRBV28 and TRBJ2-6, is DVKVTQSSRYLVKRTGEKVFLECVQDMDHENMFWYRQDPGLGLRLIYFSYDVKMKEKGDIPEGYSVSREKKERFSLILESASTNQTSMYLCASSFSRASGANVLTFGAGSRLTVL.

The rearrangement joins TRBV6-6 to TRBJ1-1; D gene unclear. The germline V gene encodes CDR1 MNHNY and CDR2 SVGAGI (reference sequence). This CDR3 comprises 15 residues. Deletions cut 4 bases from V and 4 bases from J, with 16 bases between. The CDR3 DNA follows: TGTGCCAGCAGTTCCCTGACACTCCCGAGCACTGAAGCTTTCTTT. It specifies CASSSLTLPSTEAFF.